The 27 T cell receptor beta chains below all came from one sample that was sequenced in a study of shared clonotypes between healthy human individuals. Assay: immunoSEQ multiplex PCR; the TCRdb copy retains only in-frame clones and omits some. In the table there are 1,500,000 or so clones, 96% of which are singletons. Sequenced sample: naive CD4+ T cells sorted from blood. Subset noted: CD45RA+ positively selected. All receptors come from a man between 25 and 39 years old in good health.

This chain links TRBV28 with TRBJ2-3, with 8 nucleotides matching TRBD2. V was clipped by 7 bases and J by 7 bases; unmatched bases: 16. CDR1 and CDR2 from the germline V gene are MDHEN and SYDVKM. This CDR3 has 16 residues. CDR3 protein: CASIPIAGNFFNTQYF. In DNA, the CDR3 is TGTGCCAGCATCCCCATAGCGGGAAACTTTTTCAATACGCAGTATTTT.

This sequence joins TRBV5-4 and TRBJ2-1, with 8 bases fitting TRBD2. CDR3 length equals 18 residues. The germline V gene encodes CDR1 SGHNT and CDR2 YYREEE (reference sequence). The junction had 11 bases not matched to a gene; V was cut back by 1 base and J by 2 bases. CDR3 loop: CASSLPPSPGGTYNEQFF. Written as DNA, the CDR3 is TGTGCCAGCAGCTTGCCCCCTAGCCCGGGAGGGACCTACAATGAGCAGTTCTTC.

V usage is TRBV30 and J usage is TRBJ2-7; TRBD1 aligns across 7 bases. Looked up from germline, CDR1 is GTSNPN and CDR2 is SVGIG (reference sequence). The CDR3 runs to 15 residues. Trimming removed 2 bases from V and 2 bases from J; junction bases left unmatched: 9. The CDR3 DNA is TGTGCCTGGAGTCGACCCGGGACAGTACCCTACGAGCAGTACTTC. Protein: CAWSRPGTVPYEQYF.

The chain has TRBV4-3 and TRBJ2-6; possibly TRBD2 for D (5 bases). The CDR3 spans 19 residues. The germline gives CDR1 LGHNA, CDR2 YSLEER. Deletions cut 0 bases from V and 2 bases from J, with 17 bases between. CDR3 in DNA: TGCGCCAGCAGCCAAGAAGGAAGAGGGCGAATAACTGGGGCCAACGTCCTGACTTTC. It specifies CASSQEGRGRITGANVLTF.

CDR3 amino acids: CSVEGTGSRETQYF. Here the CDR3 DNA reads TGCAGCGTTGAAGGGACAGGGTCAAGAGAGACCCAGTACTTC. The chain combines TRBV29-1 with TRBJ2-5, with TRBD1 matching over 8 bases. This CDR3 contains 14 residues. CDR1 and CDR2 (germline): SQVTM, ANQGSEA. V was clipped by 1 base and J by 4 bases; unmatched bases: 5.

This clone has a single count. Distinct nucleotide sequences in the sample also encode this CDR3. This chain links TRBV10-3 with TRBJ2-7; D call uncertain. This CDR3 spans 11 amino acids. Germline assignment: CDR1 ENHRY and CDR2 SYGVKD. Trimming shortened V by 7 bases and J by 2 bases, and 6 bases separated the two germline ends. CDR3 region: CAIKTAYEQYF. Written as DNA, the CDR3 is TGTGCCATCAAGACGGCCTACGAGCAGTACTTC.

This clone has just one count. This rearrangement joins TRBV9 to TRBJ2-3; 10 nucleotides align to TRBD2. The CDR3 is 17 amino acids. The V and J ends lost 0 bases and 2 bases, in that order; junction bases with no gene match: 6. Germline lookup yields CDR1 SGDLS and CDR2 YYNGEE. For the CDR3, the DNA is TGTGCCAGCAGCGTAGCCCCAGCGGGAGGGCACACAGATACGCAGTATTTT. Translating gives CASSVAPAGGHTDTQYF.

V usage is TRBV11-2 and J usage is TRBJ1-5, with D uncertain. V lost 4 bases and J 1 base, leaving 5 bases between the germline ends. This CDR3 is 13 amino acids long. Germline values: CDR1 SGHAT, CDR2 FQNNGV. CDR3 nucleotides: TGTGCCAGCAGCTCGCAAAGCAATCAGCCCCAGCATTTT. Translating it yields CASSSQSNQPQHF.

The gene calls are TRBV19 and TRBJ1-5; D possibly corresponds to TRBD1 (6 bases). Trimming took off 3 bases at V and 3 bases at J, with 12 bases between the two ends. The CDR3 length is 15 residues. Germline-derived CDR1 and CDR2 are LNHDA and SQIVND (reference sequence). In DNA, the CDR3 is TGTGCCAGTAGTATGCGGGGGCGGTTCAATCAGCCCCAGCATTTT. This gives the protein CASSMRGRFNQPQHF.

The chain links TRBV30 to TRBJ2-1, with 9 nucleotides matching TRBD2. Losses at the gene ends were 1 base for V and 3 bases for J; bases not matched to a gene: 7. In germline, CDR1 is GTSNPN, CDR2 SVGIG (reference sequence). The CDR3 runs 16 residues. This CDR3 reads CAWSGEGLAYYNEQFF. DNA of the CDR3: TGTGCCTGGAGTGGAGAGGGACTAGCTTACTACAATGAGCAGTTCTTC.

The chain's CDR3 is CASSPHKLAGGITGELFF. The CDR3 DNA reads TGCGCCAGCAGCCCACATAAACTAGCGGGAGGGATAACCGGGGAGCTGTTTTTT. The chain has TRBV5-1 and TRBJ2-2; TRBD2 aligns across 13 bases. Per germline, CDR1 SGHRS and CDR2 YFSETQ. The CDR3 sequence is 18 residues long. V gave up 4 bases and J gave up 5 bases; unmatched junction bases: 11.

The chain is built from TRBV5-4 and TRBJ2-5; D is possibly TRBD1 (5 bases). With 1 base removed from V and 2 bases from J, the gap between germline ends came to 12 bases. Germline V gives CDR1 SGHNT, CDR2 YYREEE (reference sequence). CDR3 length equals 15 residues. The CDR3 DNA follows: TGTGCCAGCAGCTTGCAGGGCACGGAGCAAGAGACCCAGTACTTC. Its protein is CASSLQGTEQETQYF.

The chain uses TRBV7-2 and TRBJ2-1; D is unclear. This CDR3 contains 12 residues. The germline gives CDR1 SGHTA, CDR2 FQGNSA. V was cut by 0 bases and J by 10 bases, with 7 bases left in between. Written as DNA, the CDR3 is TGTGCCAGCAGCTTAGCCAGACTCGAGCAGTTCTTC. Translating it yields CASSLARLEQFF.

This clone came up once. This chain joins TRBV18 and TRBJ1-1, with a possible D match to TRBD1 (6 bases). V lost 3 bases to trimming and J lost 3 bases, with 17 bases between them. Germline V gene lookup returns CDR1 KGHSH and CDR2 LQKENI. The CDR3 sequence is 16 residues long. As DNA, the CDR3 is TGTGCCAGCTCACCTAAGACAGGTTTTGGGTACACTGAAGCTTTCTTT. This gives the protein CASSPKTGFGYTEAFF.

V is TRBV5-6 and J is TRBJ1-1; unclear D gene. This CDR3 is built from 13 residues. Trimming pared 1 base from V and 2 bases from J, leaving 6 bases between. In germline, CDR1 is SGHDT, CDR2 YYEEEE. In DNA form, the CDR3 reads TGTGCCAGCAGCTTGTCGATTAACACTGAAGCTTTCTTT. It codes for CASSLSINTEAFF.

The V and J genes are TRBV4-3 and TRBJ2-7; TRBD2 aligns across 8 bases. Trimming took 4 bases from V and 6 from J; bases not matched to a gene: 14. CDR3 size: 16 residues. CDR1 is LGHNA, CDR2 YSLEER, per germline. As DNA, the CDR3 is TGCGCCAGCAGCCGTCAACTAGCGGCCCTCAAGGGCGAGCAGTACTTC. Protein sequence: CASSRQLAALKGEQYF.

The V gene is TRBV12-5, the J gene TRBJ2-1; TRBD1 might be the D (6 bases). CDR3 length: 15 amino acids. V gave up 0 bases and J gave up 6 bases, with 12 bases separating them. Germline-derived CDR1 and CDR2 are LGHNT and FRNRAP. CDR3 amino acids: CASGLVQGPSNEQFF. The CDR3, as DNA: TGTGCTAGTGGTTTGGTACAGGGTCCAAGCAATGAGCAGTTCTTC.

This chain links TRBV9 with TRBJ2-2, with a tentative D call TRBD1 (5 bases). CDR1 is SGDLS, CDR2 YYNGEE, per germline. The CDR3 covers 18 residues. The V end was cut by 1 base, the J end by 4 bases, with 20 bases between. Here the CDR3 DNA reads TGTGCCAGCAGCGTACAAGTCCCCACAGGTCCGGGCACCGGGGAGCTGTTTTTT. Translation: CASSVQVPTGPGTGELFF.

This clone has only one observation. The chain recombines TRBV27 with TRBJ2-5, with TRBD1 as a possible D gene (6 bases). Trimming removed 3 bases from V and 0 bases from J, with 11 bases in between. This CDR3 is 15 amino acids long. Germline CDR1 reads MNHEY; CDR2 reads SMNVEV (reference sequence). CDR3 nucleotides: TGTGCCAGCAGTTTTAACAGGGCGAACCAAGAGACCCAGTACTTC. It yields the protein CASSFNRANQETQYF.

As for this clone: The same CDR3 arises from other DNA sequences in this sample as well. V and J are TRBV20-1 and TRBJ2-1; D not certain. This CDR3 region has 11 residues. Trimming took 1 base from V and 3 from J, leaving 1 base between them. Looked up from germline, CDR1 is DFQATT and CDR2 is SNEGSKA (reference sequence). The CDR3 coding sequence is TGCAGTGCTAGAGTCTACAATGAGCAGTTCTTC. Translating gives CSARVYNEQFF.

The chain combines TRBV14 with TRBJ1-1, with D hard to call. The CDR3 has 14 amino acids. V shed 4 bases and J shed 0 bases, with 9 bases lying between them. Germline CDR1 is SGHDN and CDR2 is FVKESK. The CDR3 DNA reads TGTGCCAGCAGCCCCCTAAGCTTGAACACTGAAGCTTTCTTT. Its translation: CASSPLSLNTEAFF.

Details on this clone: This specimen includes other DNA sequences encoding the same CDR3. The CDR3 DNA is TGTGCCAGCAGCAGACAGGGTTCCTTCTCCTACGAGCAGTACTTC. The encoded protein is CASSRQGSFSYEQYF. V is TRBV5-4 and J is TRBJ2-7; 7 bases line up with TRBD1. The CDR3 runs 15 residues. CDR1 is SGHNT, CDR2 YYREEE, per germline (reference sequence). V was pared by 4 bases and J by 0 bases, with 7 bases of the junction left unmatched. Drawing the rest from reference TRBV5-4 and TRBJ2-7, the complete variable domain is ETGVTQSPTHLIKTRGQQVTLRCSSQSGHNTVSWYQQALGQGPQFIFQYYREEENGRGNFPPRFSGLQFPNYSSELNVNALELDDSALYLCASSRQGSFSYEQYFGPGTRLTVT.

The chain joins TRBV28 to TRBJ1-2; no clear D. The V and J ends lost 2 bases and 3 bases respectively, with 10 bases between them. The CDR3 sequence is 14 residues long. From germline, CDR1 is MDHEN and CDR2 SYDVKM. The chain's CDR3 is CASSLGHSDYGYTF. The CDR3 bases are TGTGCCAGCAGTTTAGGGCACTCTGACTATGGCTACACCTTC.

The V gene is TRBV19, the J gene TRBJ2-2, with no clear D. The germline V gene has CDR1 LNHDA and CDR2 SQIVND (reference sequence). This CDR3 is 10 amino acids long. V dropped 10 bases and J dropped 5 bases, with 5 bases sitting between them. The CDR3 loop is CATGTGELFF. The CDR3 nucleotides are TGTGCCACGGGTACCGGGGAGCTGTTTTTT.

The V gene is TRBV4-1, the J gene TRBJ2-7; D unclear. The V gene's germline CDR1 is MGHRA and CDR2 YSYEKL. Trimming removed 0 bases from V and 0 bases from J, with 9 bases in between. The CDR3 sequence is 15 residues long. The CDR3: CASSQEGSVSYEQYF. DNA for the CDR3: TGCGCCAGCAGCCAAGAGGGCAGTGTCTCCTACGAGCAGTACTTC.

Turning to this clone: Other DNA sequences in this sample translate to the same CDR3. V is TRBV25-1 and J is TRBJ2-5; D call uncertain. The V gene lost 1 base and the J gene lost 0 bases, with 3 bases spanning the gap. Germline CDR1 MGHDK, CDR2 SYGVNS. The CDR3 is 13 residues long. The CDR3 reads CASSESYQETQYF. The CDR3 coding sequence is TGTGCCAGCAGTGAATCCTACCAAGAGACCCAGTACTTC.

J is TRBJ2-2 and V is TRBV5-1; TRBD1 might be the D (5 bases). V dropped 1 base and J dropped 2 bases, with 24 bases sitting between them. The V gene's germline CDR1 is SGHRS and CDR2 YFSETQ. The CDR3 totals 20 residues. The DNA of the CDR3 is TGCGCCAGCAGCTTGACCGCCCCTGCGTTTGGGGCAGCTAACACCGGGGAGCTGTTTTTT. Residues: CASSLTAPAFGAANTGELFF.